Described below is a single TCR beta chain sequence and its context. As yet, its antigen is unknown. The entry originates in a study of T-cell memory formation after mild COVID-19. Study outcomes and limitations: That cross-reactive memory joined was suggested by some responding clones appearing in pre-infection memory.

TCRdb redid the calling of the 5' RACE reads with MiXCR, one entry per CDR3 protein. The table has fewer than 150,000 distinct CDR3 sequences, 11% to 15% seen once. V dropped 2 bases and J dropped 5 bases, with 7 bases sitting between them. The CDR3 has 13 residues. Germline V gene lookup returns CDR1 SGHNT and CDR2 YYREEE (reference sequence). The receptor was derived from an adult woman who had mild COVID-19 (a few samples of this study predate the infection). Cell type and time point are not known. Sample: PBMCs or a T cell subset sorted from them (not recorded which). The rearrangement uses TRBV5-4 and TRBJ2-2; the D is unclear. The CDR3 is CASSFLPTGELFF. The CDR3, as DNA: TGTGCCAGCAGCTTTCTACCTACCGGGGAGCTGTTTTTT.